This T cell receptor (beta chain) was recovered during a study of spatial heterogeneity in lung cancer. Study information: The study consistently detected more beta-chain than alpha-chain sequences. The study's findings and limits: Whereas they appeared in blood less at follow-up, ubiquitous expanded tumor TCRs appeared there more at resection.

Germline-derived CDR1 and CDR2 are KGHDR and SFDVKD. CDR3 length: 15 amino acids. Trimming took off 3 bases at V and 4 bases at J, with 14 bases between the two ends. Concerning this clonotype itself: No antigen is known for it.

TCRdb processed the 5' RACE reads anew with MiXCR; each CDR3 protein has one entry. In the table there are tens of thousands of distinct CDR3 sequences, around 10% of which are singletons. Time point here: sample taken at primary tumor resection. Frozen PBMC, nontumor lung or tumor provided whole RNA, which was sequenced unsorted. The V gene is TRBV24-1, the J gene TRBJ2-5; D is tentatively TRBD1 or TRBD2 (5 bases each). Specimen: PBMCs, collected at surgery. This receptor was identified in a male donor with early-stage non-small cell lung cancer. Here the CDR3 reads CATSDEQVTTETQYF. As DNA, the CDR3 is TGTGCCACCAGTGATGAACAGGTGACTACAGAGACCCAGTACTTC.